A single sample gave rise to the 5 T cell receptor beta chains below, sequenced in a study of T cell responses to AZD1222 COVID-19 vaccine. The protocol was immunoSEQ multiplex PCR, while the TCRdb copy is restricted to in-frame clones and leaves out a portion. The sample lists over 75,000 clones, approximately 88% occurring once. Sequencing used peripheral blood, obtained 28 days after the second AZD1222 dose. The receptors derive from an adult who received the AZD1222 COVID-19 vaccine.

This sequence joins TRBV30 and TRBJ1-2; a possible D gene is TRBD1 (5 bases). The CDR3 consists of 14 residues. Trimming removed 0 bases from V and 4 bases from J, with 12 bases in between. Per germline, CDR1 GTSNPN and CDR2 SVGIG (reference sequence). CDR3 residues: CAWSVTAGTYGYTF. Here the CDR3 DNA reads TGTGCCTGGAGTGTAACCGCAGGGACCTATGGCTACACCTTC.

The chain has TRBV5-6 and TRBJ1-2; D remains ambiguous. This CDR3 spans 16 amino acids. Germline V gene data show CDR1 as SGHDT and CDR2 as YYEEEE. The germline V and J ends were trimmed by 7 bases and 2 bases, with 21 bases remaining between them. CDR3 in DNA: TGTGCCAGCGGACCGTGGGCCGCCATTAGGAACTATGGCTACACCTTC. Translating it yields CASGPWAAIRNYGYTF.

The chain links TRBV2 to TRBJ2-7; D is perhaps TRBD2 (6 bases). Trimming removed 6 bases at V and 0 bases at J, with 12 bases between. Germline V gene data show CDR1 as SNHLY and CDR2 as FYNNEI. The CDR3 runs 14 residues. The CDR3 protein is CASRYDGSSYEQYF. DNA for the CDR3: TGTGCCAGCAGGTACGACGGGAGCTCCTACGAGCAGTACTTC.

The chain combines TRBV18 with TRBJ1-4; 9 positions agree with TRBD1. The CDR3 spans 18 residues. Germline loops: CDR1 KGHSH, CDR2 LQKENI. The ends lost 4 bases at V and 0 bases at J; junction bases unmatched: 9. The CDR3 coding sequence is TGTGCCAGCTCACGGGGGACAGGGCCGGTAGCAACTAATGAAAAACTGTTTTTT. Its translation is CASSRGTGPVATNEKLFF.

The CDR3 is CASSISESGNTIYF. CDR3 sequence (DNA): TGTGCCAGCTCAATATCGGAATCTGGAAACACCATATATTTT. This chain links TRBV18 with TRBJ1-3; D gene unclear. The CDR3 is made up of 14 amino acids. Between the trimmed V and J ends, which lost 5 bases and 1 base, there was a span of 9 bases. Germline-derived CDR1 and CDR2 are KGHSH and LQKENI.